The clone carrying this T cell receptor (beta chain) was seen a handful of times. Germline V CDR1 and CDR2: SQVTM, ANQGSEA. The CDR3 is 14 residues long. V dropped 4 bases and J dropped 5; count of bases not matched to a gene: 6. The data were obtained in a study of T-cell reconstitution after alpha-beta-depleted transplantation in children. For TCRbeta, the library was prepared with unique molecular identifiers. MiXCR, applied by TCRdb to the PCR reads, yields one record per CDR3 protein. The table has a few hundred thousand distinct CDR3 sequences, about 17% seen once. This TCR was recovered from a human donor who donated a stem cell graft to a child with acute lymphoblastic leukemia. The input for sequencing was PBMCs from the stem cell graft donor, taken from the stem cell graft. This sequence joins TRBV29-1 and TRBJ2-1, with 9 bases fitting TRBD2. The CDR3 DNA is TGCAGCGTTGGAGCGGGACTAGCTAACAATGAGCAGTTCTTC. It encodes CSVGAGLANNEQFF.